This T cell receptor (beta chain) was identified in a study of identical twins. Study-wide findings and caveats: Out-of-frame alpha sequences common to twins exhibited an excess of low generation probability.

This clonotype was detected a few times. As yet, its antigen is unknown. Per germline, CDR1 DFQATT and CDR2 SNEGSKA (reference sequence). This CDR3 contains 17 residues. V dropped 2 bases and J dropped 4; count of bases not matched to a gene: 10. Using its own MiXCR run on the 5' RACE reads, TCRdb lists one record per CDR3 protein. The table has about 530,000 distinct CDR3 sequences, more than 20% seen once; the top ten hold about 0.5%. The sample was also linked to a second study, of yellow fever vaccine responses in identical twins.

V is TRBV20-1 and J is TRBJ2-3; 12 positions match TRBD2. This receptor was obtained from a woman aged 18-30 years in good health. Sequencing input: CD4+ T cells sorted from blood. The CDR3 protein is CSARIPLAGGLADTQYF. DNA for the CDR3: TGCAGTGCTAGAATCCCCCTAGCGGGGGGGCTTGCAGATACGCAGTATTTT.